These 32 T cell receptor beta chains came from one sample sequenced in a study of blood T cells in healthy people across ages. Primed by a sample-barcoded 5' primer and a J-beta primer mix, a second PCR proceeded for roughly 6 to 12 cycles. One entry per CDR3 protein results from TCRdb running MiXCR on the 5' RACE reads. The table lists approximately 800,000 distinct CDR3 sequences, 58% of them singletons. The sequenced sample was blood. The receptor set was obtained from a man younger than 45 in good health.

The chain uses TRBV7-9 and TRBJ2-1; D remains ambiguous. This CDR3 is 15 amino acids long. The germline gives CDR1 SEHNR, CDR2 FQNEAQ (reference sequence). V was pared by 3 bases and J by 0 bases, with 9 bases between. CDR3 protein: CASSFIAHSYNEQFF. DNA of the CDR3: TGTGCCAGCAGCTTTATTGCTCACTCCTACAATGAGCAGTTCTTC.

V usage is TRBV20-1 and J usage is TRBJ2-7; 11 bases are a match to TRBD1. The CDR3 is made up of 11 amino acids. Germline loops: CDR1 DFQATT, CDR2 SNEGSKA (reference sequence). CDR3 loop: CRGDRGDEQYF. The CDR3 DNA is TGCAGAGGGGACAGGGGGGACGAGCAGTACTTC.

Concerning this clonotype: One junction end disagrees with the germline gene, perhaps due to a read error. The chain links TRBV5-6 to TRBJ2-7, with 7 bases aligning to TRBD2. Germline V lookup: CDR1 SGHDT, CDR2 YYEEEE. The CDR3 runs 15 residues. The CDR3 loop is CASSLTSANTYGQYF. Written as DNA, the CDR3 is TGTGCCAGCAGCTTGACTAGCGCGAACACCTACGGGCAGTACTTC.

The chain joins TRBV27 to TRBJ2-7, with 15 bases that match TRBD2. V dropped 6 bases and J dropped 4; count of bases not matched to a gene: 10. The CDR3 extends over 17 amino acids. CDR1 MNHEY and CDR2 SMNVEV come from the germline V gene (reference sequence). The CDR3 is CASSQGGGLAGGYEQYF. The DNA for the CDR3 is TGTGCCAGCAGCCAAGGCGGGGGACTAGCGGGGGGTTACGAGCAGTACTTC.

The chain carries TRBV5-6 and TRBJ2-3; 9 positions agree with TRBD1. This CDR3 has 15 amino acids. V was pared by 4 bases and J by 4 bases, with 7 bases of the junction left unmatched. Germline V gives CDR1 SGHDT, CDR2 YYEEEE. The CDR3 loop is CASSVMRTGADTQYF. The DNA for the CDR3 is TGTGCCAGCAGCGTAATGCGGACAGGGGCAGATACGCAGTATTTT.

This chain connects TRBV3-1 to TRBJ1-2; unclear D gene. Germline CDR1 LGHDT, CDR2 YNNKEL (reference sequence). V gave up 0 bases and J gave up 2 bases, with 13 bases separating them. The CDR3 has 16 residues. The CDR3 here is CASSQDVVARNYGYTF. Written as DNA, the CDR3 is TGTGCCAGCAGCCAAGATGTAGTCGCCAGGAACTATGGCTACACCTTC.

This clonotype was seen once. DNA for the CDR3: TGCAGTGTGCAACAGGGTACAGGGGAAAAACTGTTTTTT. It codes for CSVQQGTGEKLFF. The V call is TRBV20-1, the J call TRBJ1-4; TRBD1 might be the D (6 bases). The CDR3 totals 13 residues. The V gene lost 7 bases and the J gene lost 8 bases, with 17 bases spanning the gap. In germline, CDR1 is DFQATT, CDR2 SNEGSKA (reference sequence).

V and J are TRBV7-2 and TRBJ2-3, with 8 bases lining up with TRBD1. From germline, CDR1 is SGHTA and CDR2 FQGNSA. The CDR3 consists of 19 residues. The V gene end was trimmed by 5 bases and the J gene end by 4 bases; junction bases not matched to a gene: 20. The CDR3 is CASSTFSGTGTLGSDTQYF. DNA of the CDR3: TGTGCCAGCAGCACCTTTTCTGGGACAGGAACCCTCGGTTCAGATACGCAGTATTTT.

The chain combines TRBV29-1 with TRBJ2-1, with a tentative D call TRBD1 (6 bases). The germline V and J ends were trimmed by 0 bases and 1 base, with 10 bases remaining between them. There are 15 residues in the CDR3. Per the germline V gene, CDR1 is SQVTM and CDR2 is ANQGSEA. The CDR3 here is CSVEDPTGSYNEQFF. Here the CDR3 DNA reads TGCAGCGTTGAAGATCCCACAGGGTCCTACAATGAGCAGTTCTTC.

The chain is built from TRBV10-3 and TRBJ1-2; no firm D call. Trimming removed 0 bases from V and 10 bases from J, with 12 bases in between. The V gene's germline CDR1 is ENHRY and CDR2 SYGVKD. The CDR3 has 13 amino acids. The CDR3, as DNA: TGTGCCATCAGTGAGTCCGGGGAATCGGACTACACCTTC. Its protein is CAISESGESDYTF.

The J gene is TRBJ2-1, the V gene TRBV20-1; maybe TRBD2 (6 bases). With 5 bases removed from V and 5 bases from J, the gap between germline ends came to 22 bases. Germline V gene lookup returns CDR1 DFQATT and CDR2 SNEGSKA (reference sequence). This CDR3 comprises 16 residues. The CDR3 sequence is CSARLSGSGRHNEQFF. As DNA, the CDR3 is TGCAGTGCTCGCCTGTCGGGTAGCGGCCGCCACAATGAGCAGTTCTTC.

This clonotype was found a few times. The chain has TRBV5-1 and TRBJ1-2, with 7 bases identical to TRBD1. The CDR3 contains 15 residues. Germline values: CDR1 SGHRS, CDR2 YFSETQ. With 4 bases clipped from V and 2 bases from J, the junction kept 8 bases outside the gene matches. CDR3 in amino acids: CASSPWIQGNYGYTF. The CDR3 DNA sequence: TGCGCCAGCAGCCCGTGGATACAGGGGAACTATGGCTACACCTTC.

The rearrangement uses TRBV6-1 and TRBJ1-5, with TRBD1 as a possible D gene (5 bases). V lost 10 bases and J lost 2, with 12 bases in between. This CDR3 region has 13 residues. Germline V gives CDR1 MNHNS, CDR2 SASEGT. The CDR3 region is CATSQVGNQPQHF. The CDR3 DNA sequence: TGTGCCACCTCACAGGTCGGCAATCAGCCCCAGCATTTT.

This clonotype was seen more than once but under ten times. This chain joins TRBV20-1 and TRBJ2-7, with no clear D. This CDR3 has 16 residues. CDR1 is DFQATT, CDR2 SNEGSKA, per germline (reference sequence). With 1 base removed from V and 5 bases from J, the gap between germline ends came to 21 bases. The CDR3 DNA is TGCAGTGCTAGAGGGCCTCGACTCCTCCGAAGGGACGAGCAGTACTTC. Its protein product is CSARGPRLLRRDEQYF.

With regard to this clonotype: A read error may explain this, as a much larger clone is one base away. This chain connects TRBV12-3 or TRBV12-4 to TRBJ2-1; 7 bases agree with TRBD2. The length of the CDR3 is 14 residues. V lost 6 bases to trimming and J lost 6 bases; unmatched junction nucleotides: 8. CDR3 nucleotide sequence: TGTGCCAGCAGGTTTCTGGCTAGCGGCAATGAGCAGTTCTTC. Amino acid sequence: CASRFLASGNEQFF.

The J gene is TRBJ2-3, the V gene TRBV20-1, with D perhaps TRBD2 (6 bases). The V gene's germline CDR1 is DFQATT and CDR2 SNEGSKA (reference sequence). V was cut by 0 bases and J by 1 base, with 11 bases left in between. The CDR3 sequence is 15 residues long. The CDR3 sequence: CSAREFSGRTDTQYF. CDR3 DNA: TGCAGTGCTAGAGAATTCAGCGGGCGCACAGATACGCAGTATTTT.

As concerns this clonotype: At one end the junction does not follow the germline gene, possibly because of a read error. J is TRBJ2-7 and V is TRBV7-2; 10 nucleotides match TRBD1. The CDR3 consists of 15 residues. CDR1 is SGHTA, CDR2 FQGNSA, per germline. CDR3 sequence (DNA): TGTGCCAGCAGCGCGACAGGGGGCCGCCCCTACGAGCGGTACTTC. It yields the protein CASSATGGRPYERYF.

The sample holds a few counts of this clonotype. V gene TRBV25-1 combines with J gene TRBJ2-7; D may be TRBD1 (6 bases). This CDR3 has 15 amino acids. CDR1 MGHDK and CDR2 SYGVNS come from the germline V gene. V was shortened by 3 bases and J by 5 bases, with 17 bases between the two germline ends. The CDR3 is CASSDLRRGFHEQYF. The CDR3 coding sequence is TGTGCCAGCAGTGACCTCCGAAGGGGGTTTCACGAGCAGTACTTC.

This clonotype was detected a few times. This sequence joins TRBV9 and TRBJ1-2; D perhaps matches TRBD1 (5 bases). The CDR3 spans 14 residues. Germline loops: CDR1 SGDLS, CDR2 YYNGEE. Between the trimmed V and J ends, which lost 1 base and 5 bases, there was a span of 12 bases. DNA of the CDR3: TGTGCCAGCAGCGTATCAGGGAATCAATATGGCTACACCTTC. This codes for CASSVSGNQYGYTF.

The J gene is TRBJ1-4, the V gene TRBV5-6, with D possibly being TRBD1 (6 bases). This CDR3 region has 16 residues. V was cut by 3 bases and J by 5 bases, with 17 bases left in between. Germline V CDR1 and CDR2: SGHDT, YYEEEE. CDR3 sequence: CASSSAETGKNEKLFF. DNA of the CDR3: TGTGCCAGCAGCTCGGCCGAAACAGGGAAGAATGAAAAACTGTTTTTT.

At least ten counts were recorded for this clonotype. The rearrangement links TRBV29-1 to TRBJ2-7; 7 nucleotides match TRBD1. Trimming cost V 1 base and J 2 bases; bases outside gene matches: 2. Looked up from germline, CDR1 is SQVTM and CDR2 is ANQGSEA. CDR3 size: 13 residues. The CDR3 loop is CSVEADRAYEQYF. The CDR3 bases are TGCAGCGTTGAAGCCGACAGGGCCTACGAGCAGTACTTC.

This chain links TRBV7-2 with TRBJ2-5; TRBD1 agrees at 11 bases. From germline, CDR1 is SGHTA and CDR2 FQGNSA. Trimming cost V 3 bases and J 11 bases; bases outside gene matches: 17. The CDR3 has 17 residues. CDR3 region: CASSLYRTGGAYVEQYF. Written as DNA, the CDR3 is TGTGCCAGCAGCTTGTACCGGACAGGGGGCGCGTACGTAGAGCAGTACTTC.

The chain joins TRBV6-5 to TRBJ2-3, with D possibly being TRBD2 (6 bases). In germline, CDR1 is MNHEY, CDR2 SVGAGI. Deletions cut 2 bases from V and 6 bases from J, with 12 bases between. The CDR3 extends over 14 amino acids. The CDR3 DNA sequence: TGTGCCAGCAGTTACGGGGGGATGGCCGATACGCAGTATTTT. It codes for CASSYGGMADTQYF.

Only a few counts were recorded for this clonotype. The V and J genes are TRBV29-1 and TRBJ2-1, with TRBD2 matching over 10 bases. CDR3 length: 16 residues. Looked up from germline, CDR1 is SQVTM and CDR2 is ANQGSEA. J lost 8 bases, V lost 0 bases, and 10 bases had no gene match. DNA for the CDR3: TGCAGCGTTGAAGATTTACTAGCGGGATCTAGGGATGAGCAGTTCTTC. Encoded protein: CSVEDLLAGSRDEQFF.

This sequence joins TRBV20-1 and TRBJ2-5; D unresolved. The V gene's germline CDR1 is DFQATT and CDR2 SNEGSKA (reference sequence). This CDR3 spans 12 amino acids. V lost 2 bases and J lost 7, with 11 bases in between. The CDR3 is CSARQVEGTQYF. The CDR3 nucleotides are TGCAGTGCTAGACAGGTAGAAGGGACCCAGTACTTC.

This clonotype was counted a few times. The chain uses TRBV6-5 and TRBJ2-1, with 8 bases lining up with TRBD1. Germline values: CDR1 MNHEY, CDR2 SVGAGI. The CDR3 totals 14 residues. With 8 bases clipped from V and 0 bases from J, the junction kept 3 bases outside the gene matches. CDR3 coding DNA: TGTGCCAGCGGAACAGGGGGCTCCTACAATGAGCAGTTCTTC. Amino acid sequence: CASGTGGSYNEQFF.

The rearrangement uses TRBV7-2 and TRBJ2-7; no reliable D call. Trimming stripped 5 bases from V and 3 bases from J, with 11 bases between. CDR3 length: 13 amino acids. Germline CDR1 reads SGHTA; CDR2 reads FQGNSA. In DNA, the CDR3 is TGTGCCAGCAGCATCCAGTACAACTACGAGCAGTACTTC. Translating it yields CASSIQYNYEQYF.

This clonotype was seen only a few times. The chain has TRBV20-1 and TRBJ2-3, with D possibly TRBD2 on 6 matching bases. This CDR3 is built from 13 residues. With 6 bases removed from V and 3 bases from J, the gap between germline ends came to 13 bases. Germline V gene sequence: CDR1 DFQATT, CDR2 SNEGSKA (reference sequence). The CDR3 DNA reads TGCAGTGCCGAGCAGGCGGGGACAGATACGCAGTATTTT. Its protein is CSAEQAGTDTQYF.

The chain combines TRBV15 with TRBJ2-7, with TRBD1 identical over 11 bases. Losses at the gene ends were 2 bases for V and 3 bases for J; bases not matched to a gene: 6. CDR1 LNHNV and CDR2 YYDKDF come from the germline V gene (reference sequence). The CDR3 runs to 16 residues. The CDR3 coding sequence is TGTGCCACCAGCAGAAGGGACAGGGGGTCTATCTACGAGCAGTACTTC. Translating it yields CATSRRDRGSIYEQYF.

The chain employs TRBV7-2 and TRBJ2-1; 9 nucleotides line up with TRBD2. The CDR3 is 15 amino acids. Germline CDR1 is SGHTA and CDR2 is FQGNSA. The junction had 9 bases not matched to a gene; V was cut back by 4 bases and J by 8 bases. CDR3 region: CASSSLGGGAYEQFF. The CDR3 bases are TGTGCCAGCAGCTCCTTGGGCGGGGGGGCATATGAGCAGTTCTTC.

This clonotype was detected only a few times. The V gene is TRBV7-9, the J gene TRBJ2-1; unclear D gene. V lost 5 bases to trimming and J lost 7 bases, with 15 bases between them. The CDR3 covers 14 residues. The V gene's germline CDR1 is SEHNR and CDR2 FQNEAQ (reference sequence). The CDR3 DNA reads as TGTGCCAGCAGCGGTAGGAGTTCTGAGAATGAGCAGTTCTTC. Translated, it gives CASSGRSSENEQFF. The full variable domain, rest sourced from reference TRBV7-9 and TRBJ2-1, is DTGVSQNPRHKITKRGQNVTFRCDPISEHNRLYWYRQTLGQGPEFLTYFQNEAQLEKSRLLSDRFSAERPKGSFSTLEIQRTEQGDSAMYLCASSGRSSENEQFFGPGTRLTVL.

V usage is TRBV20-1 and J usage is TRBJ2-1; 7 bases agree with TRBD1. Germline values: CDR1 DFQATT, CDR2 SNEGSKA (reference sequence). CDR3 length: 15 residues. After removal of 5 bases from V and 0 bases from J, the junction contained 7 bases not matched to a gene. The CDR3 spells CSAEQGRPSYNEQFF. The CDR3 DNA is TGCAGTGCTGAACAGGGGCGCCCCTCCTACAATGAGCAGTTCTTC.